Listed here are 24 T cell receptor beta chains from one sample, sequenced in a study of cytomegalovirus exposure and HLA in healthy donors. PCR was performed using 60 Vbeta and 13 Jbeta primers. Sequencing used immunoSEQ multiplex PCR; TCRdb keeps in-frame clones, though not all of them. This table has 160,000 or so clones, 75% to 90% appearing once. Sequencing used PBMCs. The receptors were gathered from a male donor in good health and CMV-seropositive.

This clone was observed a handful of times. The chain couples TRBV19 to TRBJ1-2; 10 nucleotides agree with TRBD1. The trim removed 7 bases at V and 2 bases at J, leaving 7 bases unmatched. The CDR3 is 15 amino acids. CDR1 LNHDA and CDR2 SQIVND come from the germline V gene (reference sequence). The CDR3 here is CASIALGQGNYGYTF. CDR3 sequence (DNA): TGTGCCAGTATAGCCTTGGGACAGGGGAACTATGGCTACACCTTC.

The chain combines TRBV2 with TRBJ2-2; D call uncertain. The CDR3 length is 16 residues. The ends were cut back, 4 bases at V and 3 bases at J, with 15 bases in the middle. Germline CDR1 is SNHLY and CDR2 is FYNNEI. DNA for the CDR3: TGTGCCAGCAGTGGTAAATGGCGGATAGACACCGGGGAGCTGTTTTTT. Amino acid sequence: CASSGKWRIDTGELFF.

V is TRBV28 and J is TRBJ1-1; D possibly corresponds to TRBD1 (6 bases). V was trimmed by 5 bases and J by 4 bases, leaving 11 bases between them. Germline V gene data show CDR1 as MDHEN and CDR2 as SYDVKM. This CDR3 comprises 13 residues. This chain's CDR3 is CASSGGQSTEAFF. CDR3 DNA: TGTGCCAGCAGTGGGGGACAAAGCACTGAAGCTTTCTTT.

As DNA, the CDR3 is TGTGCCAGCAGTGAAGGAGGCAGAAATAACTATGGCTACACCTTC. As protein: CASSEGGRNNYGYTF. The chain joins TRBV6-1 to TRBJ1-2; no clear D gene. The germline V and J ends were trimmed by 1 base and 1 base, with 10 bases remaining between them. Germline CDR1 MNHNS, CDR2 SASEGT. CDR3 length: 15 amino acids.

The chain employs TRBV27 and TRBJ1-2; a weak D match, TRBD1 (5 bases). Trimming pared 6 bases from V and 3 bases from J, leaving 20 bases between. Germline V gives CDR1 MNHEY, CDR2 SMNVEV (reference sequence). This CDR3 region has 16 residues. CDR3 sequence: CASRTVADRPYYGYTF. In nucleotides, the CDR3 is TGTGCCAGCAGAACCGTAGCCGACAGACCGTACTATGGCTACACCTTC.

The genes are TRBV28 and TRBJ2-2, with 9 bases matching TRBD2. Germline V gives CDR1 MDHEN, CDR2 SYDVKM. CDR3 length: 15 residues. V gave up 6 bases and J gave up 5 bases; unmatched junction bases: 7. The CDR3 region is CASRTGLAETGELFF. CDR3 DNA: TGTGCCAGCAGAACGGGACTAGCAGAGACCGGGGAGCTGTTTTTT. Together with reference TRBV28 and TRBJ2-2, the CDR3 gives the full variable domain: DVKVTQSSRYLVKRTGEKVFLECVQDMDHENMFWYRQDPGLGLRLIYFSYDVKMKEKGDIPEGYSVSREKKERFSLILESASTNQTSMYLCASRTGLAETGELFFGEGSRLTVL.

The V call is TRBV29-1, the J call TRBJ1-4; perhaps TRBD1 as D (5 bases). Germline V lookup: CDR1 SQVTM, CDR2 ANQGSEA. This CDR3 is built from 13 residues. The V and J ends lost 3 bases and 7 bases respectively, with 12 bases between them. CDR3 in DNA: TGCAGCGTTGAGGCGGGGCTAGGTGAAAAACTGTTTTTT. Residues: CSVEAGLGEKLFF.

The chain recombines TRBV5-1 with TRBJ2-2; TRBD1 might be the D (5 bases). This CDR3 is 17 amino acids long. Germline CDR1 reads SGHRS; CDR2 reads YFSETQ. V was cut by 3 bases and J by 2 bases, with 17 bases left in between. The CDR3 loop is CASSYYSRQTNTGELFF. The CDR3 bases are TGCGCCAGCAGCTACTACTCCCGACAGACTAACACCGGGGAGCTGTTTTTT.

The chain carries TRBV27 and TRBJ2-1; D remains unclear. Germline V lookup: CDR1 MNHEY, CDR2 SMNVEV (reference sequence). CDR3 length equals 15 residues. Trimming stripped 3 bases from V and 9 bases from J, with 18 bases between. The DNA of the CDR3 is TGTGCCAGCAGTTTGACTCCCCCGCCCCTAATTGAGCAGTTCTTC. Its protein is CASSLTPPPLIEQFF.

V and J are TRBV7-9 and TRBJ1-6; possibly TRBD1 for D (6 bases). The CDR3 is 16 amino acids. CDR1 and CDR2 (germline): SEHNR, FQNEAQ (reference sequence). Trimming removed 4 bases at V and 5 bases at J, with 15 bases between. The CDR3 nucleotides are TGTGCCAGCAGCTCTGGACAGTCTGGCCATAATTCACCCCTCCACTTT. Its protein is CASSSGQSGHNSPLHF.

This clone was recorded only once. The V and J genes are TRBV5-1 and TRBJ2-7; TRBD2 might be the D (5 bases). Trimming pared 0 bases from V and 5 bases from J, leaving 18 bases between. CDR3 length: 16 amino acids. CDR1 SGHRS and CDR2 YFSETQ come from the germline V gene. DNA for the CDR3: TGCGCCAGCAGCTTGGCCAGGAGGATAGCTTCGGACGAGCAGTACTTC. Translating gives CASSLARRIASDEQYF.

The V call is TRBV18, the J call TRBJ2-1, with TRBD1 matching 10 bases. The ends lost 6 bases at V and 15 bases at J; junction bases unmatched: 11. The CDR3 has 13 amino acids. Germline CDR1 is KGHSH and CDR2 is LQKENI. CDR3 sequence (DNA): TGTGCCAGCTCGGATCTTGTCCGGGACAGGGGGTTCTTC. It codes for CASSDLVRDRGFF.

V gene TRBV4-3 combines with J gene TRBJ2-2; the match to TRBD1 covers 10 bases. Losses at the gene ends were 4 bases for V and 6 bases for J; bases not matched to a gene: 11. This CDR3 has 17 residues. The V gene's germline CDR1 is LGHNA and CDR2 YSLEER. The chain's CDR3 is CASSRLGTGVRAGELFF. The CDR3, as DNA: TGCGCCAGCAGCCGCCTGGGGACAGGGGTGAGGGCCGGGGAGCTGTTTTTT.

The chain couples TRBV28 to TRBJ2-7; 7 bases are shared with TRBD2. V shed 1 base, J shed 1 base, and the junction held 7 bases outside the gene matches. The germline V gene has CDR1 MDHEN and CDR2 SYDVKM. This CDR3 is 16 amino acids long. The CDR3 reads CASSLSVRERSYEQYF. The CDR3 DNA is TGTGCCAGCAGTTTATCTGTGCGGGAGCGGTCCTACGAGCAGTACTTC.

J is TRBJ2-1 and V is TRBV5-1, with TRBD1 identical over 7 bases. CDR1 is SGHRS and CDR2 is YFSETQ in the germline V gene. This CDR3 contains 14 residues. V shed 5 bases and J 5 bases; nucleotides not matched to a gene: 7. This chain's CDR3 is CASSPDRVDNEQFF. The CDR3 nucleotides are TGCGCCAGCAGTCCCGACAGGGTAGACAATGAGCAGTTCTTC.

The V and J genes are TRBV18 and TRBJ1-2; 7 bases agree with TRBD1. The CDR3 is 15 amino acids. J gave up 2 bases and V 0 bases, and 3 bases lay outside the gene matches. CDR1 KGHSH and CDR2 LQKENI come from the germline V gene. In DNA form, the CDR3 reads TGTGCCAGCTCACCACCGCCGGGACAGAACTATGGCTACACCTTC. It specifies CASSPPPGQNYGYTF. Filled out from reference TRBV18 and TRBJ1-2, the complete variable domain reads NAGVMQNPRHLVRRRGQEARLRCSPMKGHSHVYWYRQLPEEGLKFMVYLQKENIIDESGMPKERFSAEFPKEGPSILRIQQVVRGDSAAYFCASSPPPGQNYGYTFGSGTRLTVV.

This clone was detected only a few times. The V and J genes are TRBV19 and TRBJ1-1; D not resolved. Germline CDR1 is LNHDA and CDR2 is SQIVND (reference sequence). The CDR3 spans 12 residues. The V and J ends lost 5 bases and 2 bases respectively, with 6 bases between them. In DNA, the CDR3 is TGTGCCAGTAGTGGGAGAAACACTGAAGCTTTCTTT. Protein sequence: CASSGRNTEAFF.

This clone was recorded once. This chain joins TRBV7-6 and TRBJ1-2; D unclear. The CDR3 extends over 16 amino acids. V lost 6 bases, J lost 8 bases, and 25 bases lay in between. Looked up from germline, CDR1 is SGHVS and CDR2 is FNYEAQ. The CDR3 sequence: CASSQRSVSAVEGYTF. Written as DNA, the CDR3 is TGTGCCAGCAGTCAACGATCGGTGTCAGCGGTCGAAGGCTACACCTTC.

The CDR3 spells CASSQGASKSYEQYF. The CDR3 bases are TGCGCCAGCAGCCAAGGGGCCTCGAAGTCCTACGAGCAGTACTTC. J is TRBJ2-7 and V is TRBV4-1; D unresolved. V lost 1 base and J 1 base, leaving 11 bases between the germline ends. In germline, CDR1 is MGHRA, CDR2 YSYEKL. This CDR3 contains 15 residues.

This rearrangement joins TRBV29-1 to TRBJ2-1; TRBD2 aligns across 9 bases. The V gene's germline CDR1 is SQVTM and CDR2 ANQGSEA. Trimming at V came to 4 bases and at J to 3 bases, leaving 4 bases not matched to a gene. This CDR3 has 14 residues. The CDR3 DNA follows: TGCAGCGTTGGGTTTAGCGGGGGCTACAATGAGCAGTTCTTC. It codes for CSVGFSGGYNEQFF.

The chain is built from TRBV30 and TRBJ2-7; the match to TRBD1 covers 10 bases. Germline values: CDR1 GTSNPN, CDR2 SVGIG (reference sequence). V gave up 4 bases and J gave up 3 bases; unmatched junction bases: 6. This CDR3 is 14 amino acids long. CDR3: CAWKDRGQNYEQYF. The CDR3 DNA follows: TGTGCCTGGAAAGACAGGGGGCAAAACTACGAGCAGTACTTC.

DNA of the CDR3: TGTGCCAGCTCCTCAACCCGGGTCGGAAACACCATATATTTT. The encoded protein is CASSSTRVGNTIYF. The chain carries TRBV28 and TRBJ1-3; D call uncertain. Germline assignment: CDR1 MDHEN and CDR2 SYDVKM. V was clipped by 8 bases and J by 4 bases, with 15 bases between them. This CDR3 comprises 14 residues. Complete variable domain (other parts from reference TRBV28 and TRBJ1-3): DVKVTQSSRYLVKRTGEKVFLECVQDMDHENMFWYRQDPGLGLRLIYFSYDVKMKEKGDIPEGYSVSREKKERFSLILESASTNQTSMYLCASSSTRVGNTIYFGEGSWLTVV.

This chain links TRBV27 with TRBJ1-1; D is ambiguous. CDR1 is MNHEY and CDR2 is SMNVEV in the germline V gene (reference sequence). Deletions cut 1 base from V and 2 bases from J, with 20 bases between. The CDR3 consists of 18 residues. CDR3 residues: CASSLFRGRGGKNTEAFF. For the CDR3, the DNA is TGTGCCAGCAGTTTATTCCGTGGACGGGGAGGGAAAAACACTGAAGCTTTCTTT.

This chain uses TRBV13 with TRBJ2-1, with 10 nucleotides matching TRBD1. The length of the CDR3 is 17 residues. V was pared by 4 bases and J by 3 bases, with 9 bases of the junction left unmatched. Germline CDR1 reads PRHDT; CDR2 reads FYEKMQ (reference sequence). In nucleotides, the CDR3 is TGTGCCAGCAGCTCCCCGTTAGGACAGGGGGTCTACAATGAGCAGTTCTTC. Amino acids: CASSSPLGQGVYNEQFF. Full variable domain (outside the CDR3, taken from reference TRBV13 and TRBJ2-1): AAGVIQSPRHLIKEKRETATLKCYPIPRHDTVYWYQQGPGQDPQFLISFYEKMQSDKGSIPDRFSAQQFSDYHSELNMSSLELGDSALYFCASSSPLGQGVYNEQFFGPGTRLTVL.